This TCR beta chain was recorded in a study of T cells in Graves' hyperthyroidism and ophthalmopathy (dated by TCRdb to the late 2010s). With respect to the entire study: Peripheral blood was collected at initial diagnosis, before any treatment. Thyroid tissue and blood T-cell repertoires from about 6 Graves' hyperthyroidism patients were also compared in the study. The approximately 100 discovery patients were randomly split 7:3 into training and test sets. Prospective prediction of ophthalmopathy was tested in an independent validation cohort of 18 to 20 hyperthyroidism patients and 15 to 17 patients who later progressed to ophthalmopathy. After blood sampling, hyperthyroidism patients were treated with methimazole at a starting dose of 30 mg daily, and ophthalmopathy patients were treated with high-dose intravenous methylprednisolone. TCR Vbeta CDR3 sequencing of 120 to 150 peripheral blood samples (roughly 43 ophthalmopathy, 75 to 85 hyperthyroidism and roughly 17 progressor patients) is reported in the paper. To identify TCR V-J signatures that set the groups apart, the researchers used a discovery cohort of about a hundred patients, made up of 43 with Graves' ophthalmopathy and approximately 57 with stable Graves' hyperthyroidism.

In the case of this clonotype: There is no known antigen for this receptor. Base qualities are not provided; no much larger clone lies one nucleotide away.

Stable Graves' hyperthyroidism was defined as the absence of progression to ophthalmopathy over 18 months of follow-up. Hyperthyroidism patients were newly diagnosed, had a disease duration of under 2 months, and were aged 18 to 65 years. Patients with uncontrolled infections, other autoimmune diseases, pregnancy or lactation were excluded. Diagnoses were established on the basis of clinical symptoms, serum thyroxine and TRAb, thyroid ultrasound, and orbital computed tomography. PBMCs were separated from roughly 10 ml of fresh peripheral blood using Ficoll-Paque density gradient centrifugation. Total RNA was extracted with Trizol reagent, and quality was checked on an Agilent 2100 Bioanalyzer. Broad study findings and their caveats: In validation, progression to ophthalmopathy was predicted by the model with approximately 67% sensitivity and approximately 78% specificity, a median of about 6 months before onset. Most expanded thyroid clonotypes (frequency above 0.001) were also detected in blood, a finding suggesting that blood repertoires may reflect thyroid immune responses. Ophthalmopathy was separated from stable hyperthyroidism by a 13 V-J signature model, with over 85% sensitivity and about 81% specificity obtained in cross-validation and 80%/75% obtained in testing. Sample size was not statistically predetermined, and blinding of investigators to group allocation was not performed.

The CDR3, from cysteine to phenylalanine, totals 16 residues. The CDR3 DNA has 48 bases and is translated from base 1. V loses 4 bases at its end and J loses 2 bases; junction bases beyond the gene matches: 4. According to the germline V gene, CDR1 reads MDHEN and CDR2 reads SYDVKM. Amplification of TCR beta CDR3 regions was carried out from RNA transcripts. A first-round RT-PCR of the TCR CDR3 used the HTBI primer set with the Qiagen OneStep RT-PCR kit. The libraries were constructed in a second round of multiplex PCR and then size-selected and purified. Libraries were sequenced paired-end with 100 bp reads on an Illumina HiSeq2000. On the authors' methods: SOAPnuke was used to process the raw data, throwing out any read that contained adapters or uncalled bases, had a mean Phred below 15, or lacked an exact constant-primer or identifier match. High-quality paired reads were merged with COPE v1.2.5, and unique nucleotide sequences were defined as clonotypes. MiTCR v1.1 was used to align the clonotypes against IMGT TRBV, TRBD and TRBJ reference segments. The analysis was restricted to V-J combinations with a frequency above 0.0001, which together covered 99.2% of the repertoires. The TCS score was defined as F50 (clonal expansion) divided by E x V (chaos), with BLOSUM62-based TCRdist calculated between CDR3 peptides within each V-J. Welch's t-statistics and random forest reduced roughly 540 V-J features to about 12, which were used in a naive Bayes classifier (R e1071). TCRdb handled the public reads itself, with Q25 trimming in fastp and clone calling in MiXCR, and kept productive beta chains. For every CDR3 protein sequence, its rows merge into one entry that carries the most common genes and DNA. The V and J calls follow TCRdb's processing rather than the paper's. The sample table holds around 440,000 distinct CDR3 sequences, of which around a sixth were seen once. The top ten constitute approximately 7.5% of the sample.

This clonotype was sampled from a young woman with Graves' hyperthyroidism. Material for sequencing was blood. Recombination connected TRBV28 to TRBJ2-1; TRBD1 fits 11 bases in the junction. The CDR3 has the sequence CASSSPGQGAYNEQFF. The sequence in DNA is TGTGCCAGCAGTTCACCGGGACAGGGGGCCTACAATGAGCAGTTCTTC. The variable domain in full, with residues beyond the CDR3 obtained from the reference TRBV28 and TRBJ2-1 genes, is DVKVTQSSRYLVKRTGEKVFLECVQDMDHENMFWYRQDPGLGLRLIYFSYDVKMKEKGDIPEGYSVSREKKERFSLILESASTNQTSMYLCASSSPGQGAYNEQFFGPGTRLTVL.